The 18 T cell receptor beta chains below were found in one sample sequenced in a study of early T cells in non-severe SARS-CoV-2 infection. TCRdb redid the calling of the 5' RACE reads with MiXCR, one entry per CDR3 protein. The data show tens of thousands of distinct CDR3 sequences, about 14% seen once. Input material: whole blood. All receptors derive from an adult who was a healthcare worker with PCR-confirmed SARS-CoV-2 infection or an uninfected control (not recorded which).

This clonotype was observed a few times. CDR3 sequence: CATSRGGGNTGELFF. CDR3 nucleotide sequence: TGTGCCACCAGCAGAGGCGGGGGGAACACCGGGGAGCTGTTTTTT. J is TRBJ2-2 and V is TRBV15, with 7 bases fitting TRBD2. The J segment lost 1 base and the V segment lost 1 base, leaving 0 bases of the junction unmatched. The CDR3 contains 15 residues. Germline lookup yields CDR1 LNHNV and CDR2 YYDKDF (reference sequence). Variable domain in full (rest from reference TRBV15 and TRBJ2-2): DAMVIQNPRYQVTQFGKPVTLSCSQTLNHNVMYWYQQKSSQAPKLLFHYYDKDFNNEADTPDNFQSRRPNTSFCFLDIRSPGLGDTAMYLCATSRGGGNTGELFFGEGSRLTVL.

The chain uses TRBV7-2 and TRBJ2-7, with TRBD1 identical over 7 bases. Losses at the gene ends were 5 bases for V and 0 bases for J; bases not matched to a gene: 7. Looked up from germline, CDR1 is SGHTA and CDR2 is FQGNSA. The CDR3 consists of 15 residues. The CDR3 DNA sequence: TGTGCCAGCAGCCGGACCCACAGGGGCTCCTACGAGCAGTACTTC. Translated, it gives CASSRTHRGSYEQYF.

This clonotype occurred many times. V usage is TRBV20-1 and J usage is TRBJ1-1; perhaps TRBD1 as D (5 bases). In germline, CDR1 is DFQATT, CDR2 SNEGSKA (reference sequence). The CDR3 spans 11 residues. CDR3 protein: CAGLWGDEAFF. For the CDR3, the DNA is TGCGCCGGCCTATGGGGGGATGAAGCTTTCTTT.

The rearrangement links TRBV7-9 to TRBJ1-1; D ambiguous. Trimming left V 3 bases short and J 1 base short, with 6 bases between. The CDR3 consists of 13 residues. Germline lookup yields CDR1 SEHNR and CDR2 FQNEAQ (reference sequence). As DNA, the CDR3 is TGTGCCAGCAGCTTCTCCGAGAACACTGAAGCTTTCTTT. Translation gives CASSFSENTEAFF.

The J gene is TRBJ2-1, the V gene TRBV29-1, with 9 bases that match TRBD2. Trimming cost V 4 bases and J 4 bases; bases outside gene matches: 8. The CDR3 extends over 15 amino acids. CDR1 SQVTM and CDR2 ANQGSEA come from the germline V gene. This chain's CDR3 is CSVGFLAGVYNEQFF. CDR3 in DNA: TGCAGCGTTGGTTTCTTAGCGGGGGTGTACAATGAGCAGTTCTTC.

This clonotype has more than one count but fewer than ten. The chain links TRBV15 to TRBJ2-3; 7 positions match TRBD1. Germline V gene data show CDR1 as LNHNV and CDR2 as YYDKDF (reference sequence). The CDR3 runs 15 residues. The trim removed 3 bases at V and 0 bases at J, leaving 3 bases unmatched. The CDR3 DNA sequence: TGTGCCACCAGCAGGGGGACAGCCAGCACAGATACGCAGTATTTT. The encoded protein is CATSRGTASTDTQYF.

This clonotype was detected many times. The chain is built from TRBV10-3 and TRBJ2-7; no reliable D call. Germline CDR1 reads ENHRY; CDR2 reads SYGVKD. Trimming stripped 3 bases from V and 2 bases from J, with 8 bases between. The CDR3 extends over 13 amino acids. The CDR3 DNA reads as TGTGCCATCAGTGACTTAAGTCCCTACGAGCAGTACTTC. It specifies CAISDLSPYEQYF.

The chain employs TRBV7-9 and TRBJ2-1; 9 nucleotides line up with TRBD1. The junction had 9 bases not matched to a gene; V was cut back by 5 bases and J by 7 bases. The germline CDR1 and CDR2 sequences are SEHNR and FQNEAQ (reference sequence). The CDR3 runs to 15 residues. DNA for the CDR3: TGTGCCAGCAGCCTACAGGGGGCACAGTCTAATGAGCAGTTCTTC. Encoded protein: CASSLQGAQSNEQFF.

The chain joins TRBV10-1 to TRBJ2-7; 7 positions agree with TRBD1. This CDR3 has 14 residues. Trimming at V came to 3 bases and at J to 9 bases, leaving 11 bases not matched to a gene. CDR1 is WNHNN, CDR2 SYGVQD, per germline (reference sequence). CDR3 sequence: CASSERTGRTSQYF. The CDR3 DNA follows: TGCGCCAGCAGTGAAAGGACAGGTCGTACATCGCAGTACTTC.

This clonotype was observed at least ten times. The J gene is TRBJ1-4, the V gene TRBV15; the match to TRBD1 covers 7 bases. The CDR3 spans 13 residues. The V gene end was trimmed by 3 bases and the J gene end by 8 bases; junction bases not matched to a gene: 3. Germline CDR1 reads LNHNV; CDR2 reads YYDKDF (reference sequence). The DNA for the CDR3 is TGTGCCACCAGCAGGGGACAGAAGGAAAAACTGTTTTTT. Protein: CATSRGQKEKLFF.

A few counts support this clonotype. This rearrangement joins TRBV18 to TRBJ1-1; D is unclear. Per germline, CDR1 KGHSH and CDR2 LQKENI. Trimming left V 0 bases short and J 7 bases short, with 12 bases between. The CDR3 totals 14 residues. CDR3 nucleotides: TGTGCCAGCTCACCACCAGGAGGGTATGATGAAGCTTTCTTT. Translation gives CASSPPGGYDEAFF.

Written as DNA, the CDR3 is TGTGCCAGCAGTTCCCCCGGTTCAGGGAGGGAGCAGTACTTC. It yields the protein CASSSPGSGREQYF. The chain has TRBV28 and TRBJ2-7, with D possibly being TRBD2 (6 bases). Germline assignment: CDR1 MDHEN and CDR2 SYDVKM. CDR3 length equals 14 residues. Trimming took 4 bases from V and 7 from J, leaving 17 bases between them.

This clonotype was observed at least ten times. The rearrangement uses TRBV10-3 and TRBJ2-1; the D gene is possibly TRBD1 (5 bases). V lost 4 bases, J lost 9 bases, and 19 bases lay in between. The CDR3 length is 15 residues. Germline CDR1 ENHRY, CDR2 SYGVKD. CDR3 region: CAISAQNTGNSEQFF. CDR3 in DNA: TGTGCCATCAGTGCACAAAACACAGGAAATAGTGAGCAGTTCTTC.

This clonotype was observed at least ten times. The V call is TRBV29-1, the J call TRBJ2-7; tentatively, D is TRBD1 (6 bases). The germline V gene encodes CDR1 SQVTM and CDR2 ANQGSEA. The V end lost 4 bases, the J end lost 5 bases, and 18 bases lay between the germline ends. The CDR3 has 14 residues. The CDR3 coding sequence is TGCAGCGTTGCAGGGGTCGGACGAGAGGACGAGCAGTACTTC. This encodes CSVAGVGREDEQYF.

This clonotype has more than one count but fewer than ten. Sequence at one end of the junction differs from germline and may be a read error. The rearrangement links TRBV7-2 to TRBJ1-5, with a tentative D call TRBD1 (5 bases). CDR3 length equals 15 residues. Germline V gene data show CDR1 as SGHTA and CDR2 as FQGNSA. The CDR3 protein is CASSLSGISNQPQHF. CDR3 sequence (DNA): TGTGCCAGCAGCTTATCAGGGATTAGCAATCAGCCCCAACATTTT.

The rearrangement joins TRBV19 to TRBJ2-2; TRBD2 is a possible D gene (5 bases). The CDR3 extends over 14 amino acids. V shed 4 bases and J shed 3 bases, with 9 bases lying between them. Germline V lookup: CDR1 LNHDA, CDR2 SQIVND (reference sequence). The CDR3 DNA reads TGTGCCAGTAGTAACCTAGCTTACACCGGGGAGCTGTTTTTT. Its translation is CASSNLAYTGELFF. The complete variable domain, with remaining parts taken from reference TRBV19 and TRBJ2-2, reads DGGITQSPKYLFRKEGQNVTLSCEQNLNHDAMYWYRQDPGQGLRLIYYSQIVNDFQKGDIAEGYSVSREKKESFPLTVTSAQKNPTAFYLCASSNLAYTGELFFGEGSRLTVL.

The chain joins TRBV4-2 to TRBJ1-6; D not resolved. The V end was cut by 0 bases, the J end by 0 bases, with 9 bases between. Per the germline V gene, CDR1 is LGHNA and CDR2 is YNFKEQ. The CDR3 extends over 17 amino acids. The CDR3, as DNA: TGTGCCAGCAGCCAAGAAGTTCTAAGCTCCTATAATTCACCCCTCCACTTT. It translates to CASSQEVLSSYNSPLHF.

This clonotype has just a few counts. The J gene is TRBJ2-7, the V gene TRBV2; 7 bases fit TRBD1. The CDR3 is 12 amino acids. Germline values: CDR1 SNHLY, CDR2 FYNNEI. Trimming removed 8 bases from V and 3 bases from J; junction bases left unmatched: 4. The CDR3 DNA follows: TGTGCCAGCCGGGCAGGGGGCTACGAGCAGTACTTC. Translation gives CASRAGGYEQYF.